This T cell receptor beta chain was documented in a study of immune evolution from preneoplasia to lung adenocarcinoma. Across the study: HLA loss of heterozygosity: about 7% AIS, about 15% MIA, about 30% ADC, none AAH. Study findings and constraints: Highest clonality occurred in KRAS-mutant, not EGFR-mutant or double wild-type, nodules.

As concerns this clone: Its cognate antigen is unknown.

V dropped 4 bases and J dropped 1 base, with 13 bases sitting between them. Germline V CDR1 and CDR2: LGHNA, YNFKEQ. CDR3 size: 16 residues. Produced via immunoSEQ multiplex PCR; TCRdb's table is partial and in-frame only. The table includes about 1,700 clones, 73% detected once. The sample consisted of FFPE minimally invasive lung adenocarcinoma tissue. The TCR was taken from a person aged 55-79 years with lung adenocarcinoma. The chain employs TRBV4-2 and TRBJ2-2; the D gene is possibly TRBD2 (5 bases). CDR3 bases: TGTGCCAGCAGCCCTCCGATAGCGCAGAACACCGGGGAGCTGTTTTTT. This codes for CASSPPIAQNTGELFF.